This entry lists 13 T cell receptor beta chains sequenced from one sample in a study of T cells after yellow fever vaccination. Each CDR3 protein is one row after TCRdb ran MiXCR on the 5' RACE reads. In the table there are 250,000 to 400,000 distinct CDR3 sequences, roughly 3.9% of which are singletons. Sequenced here: PBMCs, sampled 5 days after the yellow fever booster vaccination. These receptors were taken from a man aged 18 to 30 who received the YFV17D yellow fever vaccine.

This chain uses TRBV7-6 with TRBJ1-1, with D tentatively TRBD1 (6 bases). This CDR3 is 16 amino acids long. Per the germline V gene, CDR1 is SGHVS and CDR2 is FNYEAQ. The V end lost 5 bases, the J end lost 1 base, and 17 bases lay between the germline ends. CDR3 nucleotide sequence: TGTGCCAGCAGCGCGCTGGGGGGGGCCCCGAACACTGAAGCTTTCTTT. It translates to CASSALGGAPNTEAFF.

This clonotype came up a few times. The chain uses TRBV6-2 or TRBV6-3 and TRBJ2-1; D unclear. This CDR3 contains 13 residues. Germline-derived CDR1 and CDR2 are MNHEY and SVGEGT. Trimming took off 4 bases at V and 7 bases at J, with 11 bases between the two ends. This chain's CDR3 is CASSSGLSNEQFF. The CDR3 nucleotides are TGTGCCAGCAGTTCCGGGCTTTCTAATGAGCAGTTCTTC.

The chain uses TRBV18 and TRBJ2-3, with 7 bases that match TRBD1. The CDR3 sequence is 17 residues long. V lost 4 bases to trimming and J lost 0 bases; unmatched junction nucleotides: 10. Germline CDR1 KGHSH, CDR2 LQKENI. The CDR3 is CASSQNRQGLSTDTQYF. The CDR3, as DNA: TGTGCCAGCTCACAAAACCGACAGGGATTGAGCACAGATACGCAGTATTTT.

This clonotype was counted at least ten times. V and J are TRBV5-1 and TRBJ1-5; TRBD1 is a possible D gene (5 bases). Trimming took 4 bases from V and 6 from J, leaving 14 bases between them. Germline CDR1 is SGHRS and CDR2 is YFSETQ. CDR3 length: 14 residues. This CDR3 reads CASSPTGAVQPQHF. CDR3 sequence (DNA): TGCGCCAGCAGCCCCACAGGAGCCGTTCAGCCCCAGCATTTT.

The genes are TRBV5-1 and TRBJ1-6, with TRBD1 as a possible D gene (6 bases). The germline CDR1 and CDR2 sequences are SGHRS and YFSETQ. V shed 0 bases and J shed 7 bases, with 11 bases lying between them. The CDR3 is made up of 15 amino acids. The CDR3 protein is CASSLAPGDNSPLHF. The DNA of the CDR3 is TGCGCCAGCAGCTTGGCGCCAGGGGACAATTCACCCCTCCACTTT.

This clonotype was counted between two and nine times. This rearrangement joins TRBV5-1 to TRBJ2-3; no clear D. V was shortened by 0 bases and J by 3 bases, with 8 bases between the two germline ends. The germline V gene encodes CDR1 SGHRS and CDR2 YFSETQ. There are 14 residues in the CDR3. CDR3 protein: CASSLEWGTDTQYF. The CDR3 nucleotides are TGCGCCAGCAGCTTGGAGTGGGGAACAGATACGCAGTATTTT.

This clonotype was detected ten times or more. CDR3 protein: CASSIQKYTGELFF. CDR3 DNA: TGTGCCAGCTCCATACAGAAATACACCGGGGAGCTGTTTTTT. The chain links TRBV7-2 to TRBJ2-2; D gene ambiguous. The CDR3 has 14 amino acids. Deletions cut 8 bases from V and 3 bases from J, with 13 bases between. CDR1 is SGHTA and CDR2 is FQGNSA in the germline V gene.

This chain connects TRBV4-2 to TRBJ1-3; D not resolved. The CDR3 is made up of 18 amino acids. Germline V CDR1 and CDR2: LGHNA, YNFKEQ. Deletions cut 4 bases from V and 0 bases from J, with 19 bases between. CDR3 DNA: TGTGCCAGCAGCCTTCTCTTCGCTAAGTCCCCCTCTGGAAACACCATATATTTT. Residues: CASSLLFAKSPSGNTIYF.

The chain carries TRBV6-1 and TRBJ2-7; 7 nucleotides line up with TRBD2. The V gene's germline CDR1 is MNHNS and CDR2 SASEGT. The CDR3 covers 14 residues. The ends lost 7 bases at V and 0 bases at J; junction bases unmatched: 6. The CDR3 loop reads CASTRGSSSYEQYV. CDR3 DNA: TGTGCCAGCACGCGGGGGTCTAGCTCCTACGAGCAGTACGTC.

Only a few counts were recorded for this clonotype. The chain employs TRBV29-1 and TRBJ2-1; D call uncertain. In germline, CDR1 is SQVTM, CDR2 ANQGSEA. V was shortened by 2 bases and J by 9 bases, with 20 bases between the two germline ends. CDR3 length equals 15 residues. The CDR3 region is CSVENTRSQPGEQFF. The CDR3 DNA is TGCAGCGTTGAAAACACCAGGTCGCAACCGGGTGAGCAGTTCTTC.

There are many counts of this clonotype. The J gene is TRBJ2-7, the V gene TRBV6-5; tentatively, D is TRBD1 or TRBD2 (5 bases each). V dropped 5 bases and J dropped 0 bases, with 14 bases sitting between them. The CDR3 length is 15 residues. From germline, CDR1 is MNHEY and CDR2 SVGAGI. Written as DNA, the CDR3 is TGTGCCAGCAGTCCCGGGACGGGAAGCTCCTACGAGCAGTACTTC. Encoded protein: CASSPGTGSSYEQYF.

This clonotype was counted ten times or more. The rearrangement uses TRBV7-2 and TRBJ2-7, with D tentatively TRBD2 (5 bases). The germline V gene has CDR1 SGHTA and CDR2 FQGNSA. V lost 1 base to trimming and J lost 1 base, with 11 bases between them. This CDR3 is built from 15 residues. The chain's CDR3 is CASSLDAGPSYEQYF. CDR3 in DNA: TGTGCCAGCAGCTTAGATGCGGGTCCGTCCTACGAGCAGTACTTC.

This chain uses TRBV6-1 with TRBJ1-5; D is unclear. CDR3 length: 16 residues. V gave up 7 bases and J gave up 0 bases, with 16 bases separating them. Germline V gives CDR1 MNHNS, CDR2 SASEGT. The DNA of the CDR3 is TGTGCCAGCACCCCGGGAAGTAGCTATAGCAATCAGCCCCAGCATTTT. Its translation is CASTPGSSYSNQPQHF.